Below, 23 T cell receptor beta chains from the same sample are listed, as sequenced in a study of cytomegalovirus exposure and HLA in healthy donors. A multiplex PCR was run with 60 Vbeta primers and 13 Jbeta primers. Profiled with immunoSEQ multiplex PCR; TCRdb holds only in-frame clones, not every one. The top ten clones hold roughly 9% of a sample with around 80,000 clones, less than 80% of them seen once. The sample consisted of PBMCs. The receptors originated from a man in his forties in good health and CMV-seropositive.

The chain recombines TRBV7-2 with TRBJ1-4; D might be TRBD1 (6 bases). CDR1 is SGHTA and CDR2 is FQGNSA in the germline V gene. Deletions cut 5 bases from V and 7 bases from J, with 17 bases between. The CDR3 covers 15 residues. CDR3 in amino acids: CASSPTVGAGEKLFF. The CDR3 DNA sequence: TGTGCCAGCAGCCCAACCGTGGGGGCCGGTGAAAAACTGTTTTTT. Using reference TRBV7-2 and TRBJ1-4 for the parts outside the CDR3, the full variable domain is GAGVSQSPSNKVTEKGKDVELRCDPISGHTALYWYRQSLGQGLEFLIYFQGNSAPDKSGLPSDRFSAERTGGSVSTLTIQRTQQEDSAVYLCASSPTVGAGEKLFFGSGTQLSVL.

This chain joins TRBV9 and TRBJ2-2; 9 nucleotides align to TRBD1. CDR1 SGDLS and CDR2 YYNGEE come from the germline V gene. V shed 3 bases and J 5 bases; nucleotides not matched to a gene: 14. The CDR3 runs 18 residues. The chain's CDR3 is CASSDTHAGTGRTGELFF. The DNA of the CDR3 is TGTGCCAGCAGCGACACCCACGCCGGGACAGGGCGGACCGGGGAGCTGTTTTTT. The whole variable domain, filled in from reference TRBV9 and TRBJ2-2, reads DSGVTQTPKHLITATGQRVTLRCSPRSGDLSVYWYQQSLDQGLQFLIQYYNGEERAKGNILERFSAQQFPDLHSELNLSSLELGDSALYFCASSDTHAGTGRTGELFFGEGSRLTVL.

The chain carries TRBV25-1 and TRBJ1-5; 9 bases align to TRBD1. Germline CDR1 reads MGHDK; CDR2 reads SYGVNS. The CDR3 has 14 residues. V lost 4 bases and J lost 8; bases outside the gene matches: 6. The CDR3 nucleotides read TGTGCCAGCAGTGGACAGGGGGGGTGGGAGCCCCAGCATTTT. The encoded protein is CASSGQGGWEPQHF.

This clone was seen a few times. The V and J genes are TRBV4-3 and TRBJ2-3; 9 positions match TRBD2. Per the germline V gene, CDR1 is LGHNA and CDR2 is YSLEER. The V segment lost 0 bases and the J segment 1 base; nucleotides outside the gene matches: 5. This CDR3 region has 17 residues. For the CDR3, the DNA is TGCGCCAGCAGCCAAGATTTTGAGCGGGGGGGCACAGATACGCAGTATTTT. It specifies CASSQDFERGGTDTQYF.

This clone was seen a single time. CDR3: CASSSGTSGKIYEQYF. CDR3 nucleotide sequence: TGTGCCAGCAGCTCAGGGACTAGCGGGAAAATATACGAGCAGTACTTC. The rearrangement joins TRBV7-2 to TRBJ2-7, with TRBD2 identical over 13 bases. Germline V gene sequence: CDR1 SGHTA, CDR2 FQGNSA. CDR3 length: 16 amino acids. The trim removed 4 bases at V and 4 bases at J, leaving 7 bases unmatched.

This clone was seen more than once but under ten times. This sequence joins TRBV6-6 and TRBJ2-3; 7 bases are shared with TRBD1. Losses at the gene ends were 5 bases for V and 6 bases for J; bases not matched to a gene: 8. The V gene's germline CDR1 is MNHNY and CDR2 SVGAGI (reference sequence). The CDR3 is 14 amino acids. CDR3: CASSLRQGEDTQYF. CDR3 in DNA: TGTGCCAGCAGTCTTCGACAGGGTGAGGATACGCAGTATTTT.

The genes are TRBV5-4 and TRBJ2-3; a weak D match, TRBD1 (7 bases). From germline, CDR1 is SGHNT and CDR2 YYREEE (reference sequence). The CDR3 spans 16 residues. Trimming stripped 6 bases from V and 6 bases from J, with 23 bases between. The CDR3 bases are TGTGCCAGCACCCCTGTGAGACAGGGAGGTTTCGATACGCAGTATTTT. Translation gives CASTPVRQGGFDTQYF.

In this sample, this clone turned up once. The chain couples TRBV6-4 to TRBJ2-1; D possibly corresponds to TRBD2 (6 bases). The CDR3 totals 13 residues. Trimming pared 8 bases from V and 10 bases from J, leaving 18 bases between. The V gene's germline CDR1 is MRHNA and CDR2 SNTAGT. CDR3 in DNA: TGTGCCAGCCGCCTGGAGGGGCAAGGCGAGCAGTTCTTC. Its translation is CASRLEGQGEQFF.

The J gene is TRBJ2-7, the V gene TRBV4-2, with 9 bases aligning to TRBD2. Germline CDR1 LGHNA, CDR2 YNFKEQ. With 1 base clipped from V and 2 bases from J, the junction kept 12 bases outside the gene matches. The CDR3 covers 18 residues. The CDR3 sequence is CASSQGTRSAGGTYEQYF. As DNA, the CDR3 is TGTGCCAGCAGCCAAGGCACAAGGTCGGCGGGGGGGACCTACGAGCAGTACTTC.

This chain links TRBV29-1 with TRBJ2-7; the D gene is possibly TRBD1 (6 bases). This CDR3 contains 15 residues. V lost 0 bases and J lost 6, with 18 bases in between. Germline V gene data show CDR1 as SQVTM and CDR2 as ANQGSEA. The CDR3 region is CSVEDYRDVGSEQYF. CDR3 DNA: TGCAGCGTTGAAGATTACAGGGACGTTGGTAGCGAGCAGTACTTC.

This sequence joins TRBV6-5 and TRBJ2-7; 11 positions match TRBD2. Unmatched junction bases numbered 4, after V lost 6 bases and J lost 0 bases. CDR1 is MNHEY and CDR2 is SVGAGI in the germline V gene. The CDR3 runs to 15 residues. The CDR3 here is CASSPLAGGSYEQYF. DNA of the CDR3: TGTGCCAGCAGCCCCCTAGCGGGGGGCTCCTACGAGCAGTACTTC.

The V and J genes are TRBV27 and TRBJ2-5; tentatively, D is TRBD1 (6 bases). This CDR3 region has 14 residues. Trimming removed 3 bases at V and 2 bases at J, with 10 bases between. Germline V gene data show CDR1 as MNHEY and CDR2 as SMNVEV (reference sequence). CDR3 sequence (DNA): TGTGCCAGCAGTTTGAGGGGGACGCAAGAGACCCAGTACTTC. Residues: CASSLRGTQETQYF.

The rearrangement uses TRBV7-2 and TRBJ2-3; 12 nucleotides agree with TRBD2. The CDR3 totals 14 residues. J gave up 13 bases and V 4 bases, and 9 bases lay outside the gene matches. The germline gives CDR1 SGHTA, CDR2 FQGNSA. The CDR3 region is CASSSTSGGPLKYF. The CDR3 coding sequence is TGTGCCAGCAGCTCCACTAGCGGGGGGCCCCTAAAGTATTTT.

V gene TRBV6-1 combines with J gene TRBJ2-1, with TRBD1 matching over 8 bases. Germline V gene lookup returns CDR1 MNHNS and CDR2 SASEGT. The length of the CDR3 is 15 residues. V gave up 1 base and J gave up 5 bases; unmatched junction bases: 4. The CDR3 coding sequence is TGTGCCAGCAGTGAAGGGACAGGGTTCAACAATGAGCAGTTCTTC. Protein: CASSEGTGFNNEQFF.

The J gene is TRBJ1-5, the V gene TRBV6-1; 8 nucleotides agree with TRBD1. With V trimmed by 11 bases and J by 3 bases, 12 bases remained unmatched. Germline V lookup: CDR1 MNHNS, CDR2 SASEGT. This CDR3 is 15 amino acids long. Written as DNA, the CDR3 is TGTGCCTGCCACAGGGGGACGGCGATCAATCAGCCCCAGCATTTT. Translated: CACHRGTAINQPQHF.

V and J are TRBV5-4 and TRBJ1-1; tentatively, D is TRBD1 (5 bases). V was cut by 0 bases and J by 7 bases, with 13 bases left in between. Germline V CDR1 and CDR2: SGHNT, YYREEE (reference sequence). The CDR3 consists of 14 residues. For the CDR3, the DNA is TGTGCCAGCAGCTTGGACAGGTTCGGGGGTGAAGCTTTCTTT. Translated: CASSLDRFGGEAFF.

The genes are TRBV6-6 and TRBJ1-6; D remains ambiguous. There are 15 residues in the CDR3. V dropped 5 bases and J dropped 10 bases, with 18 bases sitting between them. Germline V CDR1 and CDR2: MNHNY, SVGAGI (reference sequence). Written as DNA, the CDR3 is TGTGCCAGCAGTCTCTTGGCCCCGAGGCAATCACCCCTCCACTTT. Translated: CASSLLAPRQSPLHF.

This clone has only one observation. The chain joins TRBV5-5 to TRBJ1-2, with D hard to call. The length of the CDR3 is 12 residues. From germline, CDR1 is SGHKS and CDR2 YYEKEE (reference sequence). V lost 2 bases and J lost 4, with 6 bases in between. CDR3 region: CASSFDIYGYTF. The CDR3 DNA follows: TGTGCCAGCAGCTTTGACATCTATGGCTACACCTTC.

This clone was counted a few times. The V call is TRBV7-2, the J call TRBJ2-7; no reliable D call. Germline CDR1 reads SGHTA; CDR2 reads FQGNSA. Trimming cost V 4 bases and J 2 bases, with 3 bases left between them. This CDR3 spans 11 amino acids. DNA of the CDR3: TGTGCCAGCAGCTACACCTACGAGCAGTACTTC. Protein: CASSYTYEQYF. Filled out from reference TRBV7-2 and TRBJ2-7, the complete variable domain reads GAGVSQSPSNKVTEKGKDVELRCDPISGHTALYWYRQSLGQGLEFLIYFQGNSAPDKSGLPSDRFSAERTGGSVSTLTIQRTQQEDSAVYLCASSYTYEQYFGPGTRLTVT.

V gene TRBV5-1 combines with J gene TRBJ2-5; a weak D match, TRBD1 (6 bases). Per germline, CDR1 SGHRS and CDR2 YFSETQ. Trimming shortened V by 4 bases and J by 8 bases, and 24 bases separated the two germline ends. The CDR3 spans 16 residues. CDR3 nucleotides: TGCGCCAGCAGCCCCCTTCAACAGGGAAGGCCTTTAACCCAGTACTTC. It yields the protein CASSPLQQGRPLTQYF.

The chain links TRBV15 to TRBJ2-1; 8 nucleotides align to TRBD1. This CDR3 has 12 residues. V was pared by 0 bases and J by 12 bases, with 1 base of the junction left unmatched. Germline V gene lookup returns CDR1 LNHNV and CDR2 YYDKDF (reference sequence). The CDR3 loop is CATSRDQGAQFF. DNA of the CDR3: TGTGCCACCAGCAGAGACCAGGGGGCGCAGTTCTTC.

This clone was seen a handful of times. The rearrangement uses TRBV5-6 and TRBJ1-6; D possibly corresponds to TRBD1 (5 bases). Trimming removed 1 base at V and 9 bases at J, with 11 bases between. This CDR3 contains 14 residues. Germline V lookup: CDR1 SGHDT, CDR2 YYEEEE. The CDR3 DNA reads TGTGCCAGCAGCTTGTGGCAGGGAGGTTCACCCCTCCACTTT. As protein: CASSLWQGGSPLHF.

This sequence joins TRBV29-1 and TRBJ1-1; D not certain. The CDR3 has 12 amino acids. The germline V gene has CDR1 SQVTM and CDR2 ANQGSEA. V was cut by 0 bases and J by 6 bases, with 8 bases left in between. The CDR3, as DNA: TGCAGCGTTGAAGAATCAAGCGCTGAAGCTTTCTTT. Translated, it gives CSVEESSAEAFF.